The TCR beta chain described here comes from a study of blood T cell repertoires in COVID-19. Study-level information: Samples came from the United States, Italy and Spain, spanning acute and convalescent COVID-19. T cells, B-cell-depleted T cells, or PBMCs supplied cDNA or gDNA.

Methods used by the authors: Scientists estimated how many nucleated cells there were by amplifying reference gene primers. Sequencing was performed with immunoSEQ multiplex PCR; in TCRdb, only in-frame clones are kept and a portion is missing. D and trimming come from the DNA, and the V and J calls and clone size come from that table. This sample has about 210,000 clones, with under 95% found just once. V was shortened by 2 bases and J by 7 bases, with 15 bases between the two germline ends. Germline CDR1 is GTSNPN and CDR2 is SVGIG (reference sequence). The CDR3 extends over 14 amino acids. V gene TRBV30 combines with J gene TRBJ1-5, with D maybe TRBD1 (6 bases). The material sequenced was peripheral blood. The receptor was derived from a man younger than 45 with acute or convalescent COVID-19. The CDR3: CAWSWSGVQQPQHF. CDR3 DNA: TGTGCCTGGAGTTGGTCAGGGGTACAGCAGCCCCAGCATTTT.